This T cell receptor beta chain originates from a study of PD-L1 blockade in urothelial cancer. Study summary: Analyses were performed on blood at 3 weeks after treatment start (the second dose) and at 6 weeks. Peripheral blood specimens exhibited a median yield of approximately 140,000 T cells. The study, taken as a whole, reports: Sub-median blood TCR clonality before treatment predicted longer survival.

Described time point: pretreatment peripheral blood. PCRs each included synthetic TCR analog templates spiked in. Profiled with immunoSEQ multiplex PCR; TCRdb holds only in-frame clones, not every one. Altogether around 79,000 clones are present, roughly 80% being singletons, with the ten largest covering under 8.5%. For this clone: Its antigen is as yet unknown.

Per germline, CDR1 MGHRA and CDR2 YSYEKL. V shed 6 bases and J 2 bases; nucleotides not matched to a gene: 4. The CDR3 spans 14 residues. The source of this sequence is a middle-aged man with urothelial cancer. The material was PBMCs, obtained around atezolizumab (anti-PD-L1) treatment. The chain recombines TRBV4-1 with TRBJ2-3, with 8 nucleotides matching TRBD1. In nucleotides, the CDR3 is TGCGCCAGCAGGAACAGGGGGAACACAGATACGCAGTATTTT. Translating gives CASRNRGNTDTQYF.